The rows below give T cell receptor beta chains drawn from one sample of a study of CD8 T cells in ankylosing spondylitis. TCRdb recomputed calls from the 5' RACE reads with MiXCR, one row per CDR3 protein. The data contain 100,000 to 150,000 distinct CDR3 sequences, around 9.3% of them singletons. Material: blood, either unsorted or a sorted T cell fraction (not recorded which). The receptors originated from a male donor with ankylosing spondylitis or in good health (not recorded which). Each CDR3 is given with its conserved first and last residue. A D gene is named only where the DNA matches it firmly. Size tells how often a clone was seen (once, few, many) or the class of an expanded clone, and some rows leave it out.

J gene: TRBJ1-1
clone size: NA
V gene: TRBV5-1
D gene: NA
CDR3 DNA: TGCGCCAGCAGCACCCCGGACGCCACTGAAGCTTTCTTT
CDR3 protein: CASSTPDATEAFF

J gene: TRBJ2-1
clone size: many
V gene: TRBV20-1
D gene: TRBD2
CDR3 DNA: TGCAGTGCCTCAACTAGCGGGAACACAGCGTACAATGAGCAGTTCTTC
CDR3 protein: CSASTSGNTAYNEQFF

J gene: TRBJ2-1
clone size: many
V gene: TRBV20-1
D gene: NA
CDR3 DNA: TGCAGTGCTAGAGATCCGCCAAAACAGTTCTTC
CDR3 protein: CSARDPPKQFF

J gene: TRBJ2-2
clone size: NA
V gene: TRBV7-3
D gene: NA
CDR3 DNA: TGTGCCAGCAGCTTATTGGGTGCCGGGGAGCTGTTTTTT
CDR3 protein: CASSLLGAGELFF

J gene: TRBJ2-3
clone size: many
V gene: TRBV20-1
D gene: TRBD2
CDR3 DNA: TGCAGTGCTAGTGATAGCGGGTACACAGATACGCAGTATTTT
CDR3 protein: CSASDSGYTDTQYF

J gene: TRBJ1-2
clone size: many
V gene: TRBV29-1
D gene: NA
CDR3 DNA: TGCAGCGTCCCCCCCGTCGGCAGGACTAACTATGGCTACACCTTC
CDR3 protein: CSVPPVGRTNYGYTF

J gene: TRBJ2-1
clone size: NA
V gene: TRBV20-1
D gene: TRBD2
CDR3 DNA: TGCAGTGCTAGGAACATAGCGGGAGGGAACAATGAGCAGTTCTTC
CDR3 protein: CSARNIAGGNNEQFF

J gene: TRBJ2-1
clone size: many
V gene: TRBV4-3
D gene: NA
CDR3 DNA: TGCGCCAGCAGCCAAGATTTCACAAGGACGCAGTTCTTC
CDR3 protein: CASSQDFTRTQFF

J gene: TRBJ2-7
clone size: many
V gene: TRBV4-3
D gene: TRBD1
CDR3 DNA: TGCGCCAGCAGCCAAGGCTGGACAGGGACCTACGAGCAGTACTTC
CDR3 protein: CASSQGWTGTYEQYF

J gene: TRBJ2-3
clone size: many
V gene: TRBV20-1
D gene: NA
CDR3 DNA: TGCAGTGCTAGAAAAAATCAGGGAGGCGGTGGTGGAGATACGCAGTATTTT
CDR3 protein: CSARKNQGGGGGDTQYF

J gene: TRBJ1-2
clone size: many
V gene: TRBV7-2
D gene: TRBD1
CDR3 DNA: TGTGCCAGCAGCCCAAGACAGGGGCTCTTCGATGGCTACACCTTC
CDR3 protein: CASSPRQGLFDGYTF

J gene: TRBJ1-2
clone size: many
V gene: TRBV10-3
D gene: NA
CDR3 DNA: TGTGCCATCAGCTCCCCTGGAGGGGATGGCTATGGCTACACCTTC
CDR3 protein: CAISSPGGDGYGYTF

J gene: TRBJ2-3
clone size: many
V gene: TRBV12-3/TRBV12-4
D gene: NA
CDR3 DNA: TGTGCCAGCAGTTTTGGGCAGAGCACAGATACGCAGTATTTT
CDR3 protein: CASSFGQSTDTQYF

J gene: TRBJ2-1
clone size: many
V gene: TRBV5-1
D gene: TRBD2
CDR3 DNA: TGCGCCAGCAGCTATCCGGGACTAGCGGGAGGGAACAATGAGCAGTTCTTC
CDR3 protein: CASSYPGLAGGNNEQFF

J gene: TRBJ2-7
clone size: many
V gene: TRBV11-2
D gene: TRBD2
CDR3 DNA: TGTGCCAGCAGCCCGCCGGGGGGGCAGGGCTACGAGCAGTACTTC
CDR3 protein: CASSPPGGQGYEQYF

J gene: TRBJ2-1
clone size: few
V gene: TRBV19
D gene: TRBD2
CDR3 DNA: TGTGCCAGTAGTATACAAGCGGGAGGGTCCTACAATGAGCAGTTCTTC
CDR3 protein: CASSIQAGGSYNEQFF

J gene: TRBJ2-7
clone size: many
V gene: TRBV29-1
D gene: TRBD1
CDR3 DNA: TGCAGCGCCGACAGGGGCTCTGACGAGCAGTACTTC
CDR3 protein: CSADRGSDEQYF

J gene: TRBJ2-1
clone size: NA
V gene: TRBV5-6
D gene: TRBD2
CDR3 DNA: TGTGCCAGCAGCTACCGGTTACTAGCGGGAGGGAATGAGCAGTTCTTC
CDR3 protein: CASSYRLLAGGNEQFF

J gene: TRBJ2-5
clone size: many
V gene: TRBV7-6
D gene: TRBD2
CDR3 DNA: TGTGCCAGCAGCTTAATGGCGGGAGCGGAGACCCAGTACTTC
CDR3 protein: CASSLMAGAETQYF

J gene: TRBJ1-2
clone size: few
V gene: TRBV2
D gene: NA
CDR3 DNA: TGTGCCAGCAGGGGTGGTAACTATGGCTACACCTTC
CDR3 protein: CASRGGNYGYTF

J gene: TRBJ2-7
clone size: many
V gene: TRBV5-6
D gene: TRBD1
CDR3 DNA: TGTGCCAGCAGCTGGGACAGCTACGAGCAGTACTTC
CDR3 protein: CASSWDSYEQYF

J gene: TRBJ2-1
clone size: few
V gene: TRBV11-2
D gene: TRBD2
CDR3 DNA: TGTGCCAGCAGCTCACCTTCCCGCGGGGGCTACAATGAGCAGTTCTTC
CDR3 protein: CASSSPSRGGYNEQFF

J gene: TRBJ2-7
clone size: many
V gene: TRBV20-1
D gene: NA
CDR3 DNA: TGCAGTGCTAGAGATGCCCGGTACCTGAGCTACGAGCAGTACTTC
CDR3 protein: CSARDARYLSYEQYF